This TCR beta chain was obtained from a study of Graves' ophthalmopathy and Graves' hyperthyroidism. The wider study: Before any treatment, peripheral blood was taken at the initial diagnosis.

Amplified TCR beta CDR3 regions were obtained using RNA transcripts as template. Second-round multiplex PCR came after a first-round RT-PCR that employed HTBI primers. TCRdb itself ran the multiplex PCR reads through MiXCR, one entry per CDR3 protein. The sample has 210,000 or so distinct CDR3 sequences, 29% seen once. The V and J ends lost 5 bases and 3 bases respectively, with 17 bases between them. The CDR3 extends over 14 amino acids. Germline CDR1 reads SQVTM; CDR2 reads ANQGSEA. With regard to this clonotype: Its antigen is still unknown.

Study-wide points: In separating ophthalmopathy from stable hyperthyroidism, a 13-signature model achieved about 90% sensitivity and 81.08% specificity.

The J gene is TRBJ2-7, the V gene TRBV29-1, with D possibly being TRBD1 or TRBD2 (7 bases each). The sequenced material came from peripheral blood. The sequence came from a man aged 50-59 years with Graves' ophthalmopathy. The CDR3 DNA sequence: TGCAGCGTTTTTACAGGGGAGGGTAACTACGAGCAGTACTTC. Translation: CSVFTGEGNYEQYF.